A single sample gave rise to the 14 T cell receptor beta chains below, sequenced in a study of T cell responses to AZD1222 COVID-19 vaccine. Repertoires were generated with immunoSEQ multiplex PCR, while TCRdb's copy carries only in-frame clones and drops some. The sample yields some 150,000 clones, 90% seen once. Material: peripheral blood, obtained on day 0 of AZD1222 vaccination. These receptors were collected from an adult in good health.

This clone was detected only once. This rearrangement joins TRBV28 to TRBJ1-2, with D uncertain. This CDR3 is built from 13 residues. V was trimmed by 4 bases and J by 4 bases, leaving 10 bases between them. Germline CDR1 reads MDHEN; CDR2 reads SYDVKM. DNA of the CDR3: TGTGCCAGCAGTTATACAGCGTCCTATGGCTACACCTTC. Translation: CASSYTASYGYTF.

For the CDR3, the DNA is TGTGCCAGCAGCTTAGAGGGACAGGGGCCCGAGACCCAGTACTTC. This codes for CASSLEGQGPETQYF. The V and J genes are TRBV7-2 and TRBJ2-5; TRBD1 agrees at 10 bases. Trimming at V came to 1 base and at J to 5 bases, leaving 4 bases not matched to a gene. CDR1 is SGHTA and CDR2 is FQGNSA in the germline V gene. The length of the CDR3 is 15 residues.

The chain is built from TRBV7-9 and TRBJ2-2; 10 bases agree with TRBD1. The length of the CDR3 is 13 residues. Trimming at V came to 11 bases and at J to 5 bases, leaving 5 bases not matched to a gene. Looked up from germline, CDR1 is SEHNR and CDR2 is FQNEAQ (reference sequence). CDR3 sequence reads: CAGTGVGTGELFF. The CDR3 coding sequence is TGTGCCGGGACAGGGGTCGGAACCGGGGAGCTGTTTTTT. The full variable domain, its missing parts supplied by reference TRBV7-9 and TRBJ2-2, is DTGVSQNPRHKITKRGQNVTFRCDPISEHNRLYWYRQTLGQGPEFLTYFQNEAQLEKSRLLSDRFSAERPKGSFSTLEIQRTEQGDSAMYLCAGTGVGTGELFFGEGSRLTVL.

This clone occurred a few times. The J gene is TRBJ1-5, the V gene TRBV20-1; no clear D. Germline V gives CDR1 DFQATT, CDR2 SNEGSKA (reference sequence). The CDR3 is 15 amino acids. The V end lost 3 bases, the J end lost 5 bases, and 17 bases lay between the germline ends. Here the CDR3 reads CSASYETPWDQPQHF. The CDR3 coding sequence is TGCAGTGCTAGTTACGAGACTCCCTGGGATCAGCCCCAGCATTTT.

The chain is built from TRBV20-1 and TRBJ2-7, with TRBD2 matching over 9 bases. CDR1 is DFQATT and CDR2 is SNEGSKA in the germline V gene (reference sequence). The CDR3 runs to 15 residues. The V and J ends lost 3 bases and 4 bases, in that order; junction bases with no gene match: 10. In DNA form, the CDR3 reads TGCAGTGCTAGTGAGAGGTCTAGCGGGATTTACGAGCAGTACTTC. Translation gives CSASERSSGIYEQYF.

In its sample, this clone was seen once. The chain employs TRBV19 and TRBJ2-4; D is unresolved. Looked up from germline, CDR1 is LNHDA and CDR2 is SQIVND (reference sequence). Trimming removed 1 base at V and 5 bases at J, with 15 bases between. This CDR3 contains 16 residues. The CDR3 loop reads CASSIAHILGENIQYF. The CDR3 bases are TGTGCCAGTAGTATAGCCCACATCCTTGGGGAAAACATTCAGTACTTC.

The chain carries TRBV15 and TRBJ1-3, with D unclear. The CDR3 loop spans 12 amino acids. V was trimmed by 3 bases and J by 0 bases, leaving 0 bases between them. Germline V gene data show CDR1 as LNHNV and CDR2 as YYDKDF (reference sequence). This CDR3 reads CATSSSGNTIYF. The CDR3 DNA is TGTGCCACCAGCAGCTCTGGAAACACCATATATTTT.

This clone has a single count. The chain is built from TRBV20-1 and TRBJ2-7; D not certain. The CDR3 is 13 residues long. The V gene's germline CDR1 is DFQATT and CDR2 SNEGSKA (reference sequence). V lost 3 bases, J lost 2 bases, and 11 bases lay in between. For the CDR3, the DNA is TGCAGTGCTAGTAACCCAGGAGCCTACGAGCAGTACTTC. It codes for CSASNPGAYEQYF.

V is TRBV9 and J is TRBJ2-3; 12 bases map to TRBD2. Per the germline V gene, CDR1 is SGDLS and CDR2 is YYNGEE. The CDR3 sequence is 16 residues long. The junction had 2 bases not matched to a gene; V was cut back by 0 bases and J by 3 bases. The CDR3 DNA reads as TGTGCCAGCAGCGTAGCGACTAGCGGGAGAACAGATACGCAGTATTTT. This sequence encodes CASSVATSGRTDTQYF. Drawing the rest from reference TRBV9 and TRBJ2-3, the complete variable domain is DSGVTQTPKHLITATGQRVTLRCSPRSGDLSVYWYQQSLDQGLQFLIQYYNGEERAKGNILERFSAQQFPDLHSELNLSSLELGDSALYFCASSVATSGRTDTQYFGPGTRLTVL.

The chain employs TRBV28 and TRBJ1-2, with 9 bases fitting TRBD1. There are 12 residues in the CDR3. Per germline, CDR1 MDHEN and CDR2 SYDVKM. V was pared by 10 bases and J by 10 bases, with 10 bases of the junction left unmatched. CDR3 protein: CATQTGGSLYTF. The DNA of the CDR3 is TGTGCCACCCAGACAGGGGGATCCCTCTACACCTTC.

This clone was seen just once. This chain connects TRBV27 to TRBJ1-6, with 7 bases that match TRBD1. This CDR3 contains 16 residues. J gave up 6 bases and V 1 base, and 6 bases lay outside the gene matches. CDR1 and CDR2 from the germline V gene are MNHEY and SMNVEV (reference sequence). CDR3 in DNA: TGTGCCAGCAGTTTATTGATTACAGGGGTTAATTCACCCCTCCACTTT. Residues: CASSLLITGVNSPLHF.

The rearrangement links TRBV6-1 to TRBJ2-7; D is ambiguous. The CDR3 covers 14 residues. V lost 0 bases, J lost 2 bases, and 8 bases lay in between. Germline CDR1 MNHNS, CDR2 SASEGT. CDR3 region: CASSEAGYAYEQYF. The CDR3 DNA follows: TGTGCCAGCAGTGAAGCAGGCTACGCCTACGAGCAGTACTTC.

The CDR3 sequence is CASSLAVRTDTQYF. In nucleotides, the CDR3 is TGTGCCAGCAGTTTAGCGGTCCGCACAGATACGCAGTATTTT. The chain carries TRBV27 and TRBJ2-3, with D hard to call. The germline CDR1 and CDR2 sequences are MNHEY and SMNVEV (reference sequence). The CDR3 consists of 14 residues. V lost 2 bases to trimming and J lost 1 base, with 7 bases between them.

Note on this clone: The junction shows a germline mismatch at one end, possibly a read error. The V call is TRBV7-7, the J call TRBJ2-1, with D unclear. Per germline, CDR1 SSHAT and CDR2 FNYEAQ (reference sequence). The CDR3 runs to 13 residues. The DNA for the CDR3 is TGTGCTAGCAGCTTAAGCCAGAACAATGAGCAGTTCTTC. Amino acids: CASSLSQNNEQFF.